The next 24 T cell receptor beta chains were all read from a single sample in a study of post-analysis software for immune sequencing data (dated by TCRdb to the mid-2010s). Library generation was performed with PCR. These reads were obtained on an Illumina HiSeq 2500. Unique molecular identifiers were incorporated into TCR beta cDNA libraries to reduce PCR and sequencing biases. Starting from the raw public reads, TCRdb applied fastp trimming at Q25, assembled clones with MiXCR and retained in-frame beta chains. Rows matching on CDR3 protein sequence are summarized as one entry with the most common DNA and genes. The sample has 250,000 to 300,000 distinct CDR3 sequences on record, 36% of them singletons. The top ten hold under 5.5% of the sample. For these TCRs, the target antigens are not known. Beyond this particular receptor, the publication reports: Patients showed significantly higher frequencies than controls for a few TRBV segments, among them TRBV5-6, TRBV5-1 and TRBV20-1.

The sample was blood. The receptors were sampled from a girl between 10 and 17 years old with multiple sclerosis.

The chain joins TRBV12-3 or TRBV12-4 to TRBJ1-1; D uncertain. CDR3 length equals 12 residues. Trimming pared 7 bases from V and 10 bases from J, leaving 16 bases between. The CDR3 bases are TGTGCCAGCACCCCACCGGGGAGAGGAGCTTTCTTT. It encodes CASTPPGRGAFF.

This clonotype came up many times. CDR3 loop: CASSQAGQGAYTQYF. CDR3 nucleotides: TGTGCCAGCAGCCAAGCGGGACAGGGGGCATATACGCAGTATTTT. This sequence joins TRBV3-1 and TRBJ2-3; 12 bases agree with TRBD1. V was clipped by 1 base and J by 7 bases; unmatched bases: 3. The CDR3 totals 15 residues. The V gene's germline CDR1 is LGHDT and CDR2 YNNKEL (reference sequence).

There are a few counts of this clonotype. The J gene is TRBJ2-4, the V gene TRBV5-6, with D perhaps TRBD1 or TRBD2 (5 bases each). CDR1 is SGHDT and CDR2 is YYEEEE in the germline V gene. V dropped 2 bases and J dropped 0 bases, with 12 bases sitting between them. CDR3 length: 16 amino acids. CDR3 DNA: TGTGCCAGCAGCTTCCCTCGTGGGGGAGCCAAAAACATTCAGTACTTC. Protein sequence: CASSFPRGGAKNIQYF.

There are a few counts of this clonotype. This clone may be a read error of a much larger clone one base away. The genes are TRBV27 and TRBJ2-1; 7 nucleotides align to TRBD1. V lost 6 bases, J lost 5 bases, and 7 bases stayed unmatched. CDR3 length: 14 residues. Germline V gene lookup returns CDR1 MNHEY and CDR2 SMNVEV (reference sequence). The chain's CDR3 is CASRLGQSNNEQFF. The CDR3, as DNA: TGTGCCAGCAGGTTGGGACAGAGTAACAATGAGCAGTTCTTC.

This clonotype was counted only a few times. The CDR3 DNA reads TGTGCCAGCAGTGAACGGGCCTTTGGTGGGGAGCTGTTTTTT. Residues: CASSERAFGGELFF. The J gene is TRBJ2-2, the V gene TRBV6-1; D gene uncertain. This CDR3 is built from 14 residues. The germline V gene has CDR1 MNHNS and CDR2 SASEGT. Between the trimmed V and J ends, which lost 2 bases and 8 bases, there was a span of 12 bases.

A word on this clonotype: A much larger clone is a single base away; this may be a read error. The chain is built from TRBV10-2 and TRBJ2-7, with D possibly being TRBD1 (5 bases). This CDR3 contains 14 residues. V was trimmed by 6 bases and J by 3 bases, leaving 15 bases between them. Germline CDR1 is WSHSY and CDR2 is SAAADI. The CDR3 spells CASRTLDRCYEQYF. DNA of the CDR3: TGCGCCAGCAGGACGCTTGACAGATGCTACGAGCAGTACTTC.

A few counts support this clonotype. J is TRBJ2-2 and V is TRBV5-1; D uncertain. V gave up 3 bases and J gave up 0 bases, with 6 bases separating them. The CDR3 is made up of 14 amino acids. Germline V gene sequence: CDR1 SGHRS, CDR2 YFSETQ. The chain's CDR3 is CASSWFANTGELFF. CDR3 sequence (DNA): TGCGCCAGCAGCTGGTTCGCGAACACCGGGGAGCTGTTTTTT.

In this sample, this clonotype turned up many times. The rearrangement links TRBV7-9 to TRBJ2-5; perhaps TRBD2 as D (6 bases). The V end was cut by 4 bases, the J end by 5 bases, with 14 bases between. The CDR3 loop spans 14 amino acids. The germline CDR1 and CDR2 sequences are SEHNR and FQNEAQ (reference sequence). Here the CDR3 DNA reads TGTGCCAGCAGCTCCCTTAGCGGAGCGGAGACCCAGTACTTC. Protein: CASSSLSGAETQYF.

This clonotype was recorded at least ten times. V gene TRBV3-1 combines with J gene TRBJ2-3; weak D call: TRBD1 (6 bases). The germline V gene encodes CDR1 LGHDT and CDR2 YNNKEL (reference sequence). Trimming took off 6 bases at V and 7 bases at J, with 17 bases between the two ends. The CDR3 has 14 residues. In nucleotides, the CDR3 is TGTGCCAGCAGGGAGGACAGCTTTACTTATACGCAGTATTTT. Residues: CASREDSFTYTQYF.

This rearrangement joins TRBV3-1 to TRBJ2-3, with D perhaps TRBD2 (5 bases). Germline V gene lookup returns CDR1 LGHDT and CDR2 YNNKEL (reference sequence). There are 17 residues in the CDR3. The germline V and J ends were trimmed by 0 bases and 0 bases, with 13 bases remaining between them. The CDR3, as DNA: TGTGCCAGCAGCCAAGAGCCAGCGGATCCTAGCACAGATACGCAGTATTTT. As protein: CASSQEPADPSTDTQYF.

This clonotype was observed a single time. The chain employs TRBV12-5 and TRBJ2-1; D gene unclear. The germline gives CDR1 LGHNT, CDR2 FRNRAP. The V gene lost 7 bases and the J gene lost 10 bases, with 14 bases spanning the gap. CDR3 length equals 12 residues. CDR3: CASALQRAEQFF. For the CDR3, the DNA is TGTGCTAGTGCCCTCCAACGAGCGGAGCAGTTCTTC. Drawing the rest from reference TRBV12-5 and TRBJ2-1, the complete variable domain is DARVTQTPRHKVTEMGQEVTMRCQPILGHNTVFWYRQTMMQGLELLAYFRNRAPLDDSGMPKDRFSAEMPDATLATLKIQPSEPRDSAVYFCASALQRAEQFFGPGTRLTVL.

The chain employs TRBV6-5 and TRBJ2-6; perhaps TRBD1 as D (6 bases). The V end lost 2 bases, the J end lost 0 bases, and 14 bases lay between the germline ends. Germline loops: CDR1 MNHEY, CDR2 SVGAGI. There are 18 residues in the CDR3. This CDR3 reads CASSYRAGDLSGANVLTF. The CDR3 DNA reads as TGTGCCAGCAGTTACAGGGCAGGGGACCTCTCTGGGGCCAACGTCCTGACTTTC.

This clonotype was picked up many times. The V and J genes are TRBV7-8 and TRBJ1-5; 9 bases match TRBD1. There are 17 residues in the CDR3. Germline V CDR1 and CDR2: SGHVS, FQNEAQ. V lost 1 base to trimming and J lost 3 bases; unmatched junction nucleotides: 7. CDR3 residues: CASSLVARQGDNQPQHF. In DNA, the CDR3 is TGTGCCAGCAGCTTAGTAGCGAGACAGGGGGACAATCAGCCCCAGCATTTT.

This clonotype was seen many times. This chain uses TRBV20-1 with TRBJ2-3; TRBD2 matches at 13 bases. Germline CDR1 is DFQATT and CDR2 is SNEGSKA (reference sequence). Unmatched junction bases numbered 6, after V lost 3 bases and J lost 9 bases. This CDR3 comprises 14 residues. The DNA of the CDR3 is TGCAGTGCTAGGACTAGCGGGGGGCCCCGGACGCAGTATTTT. Protein: CSARTSGGPRTQYF.

To note about this clonotype: With a much larger clone just one base away, this may be a read error. J is TRBJ1-4 and V is TRBV20-1; D is ambiguous. Per the germline V gene, CDR1 is DFQATT and CDR2 is SNEGSKA (reference sequence). This CDR3 region has 13 residues. The CDR3 region has the DNA TGCAGTGCCGGGTCATCAACTAATGAAAAACGGTTTTTT. Protein: CSAGSSTNEKRFF.

In its sample, this clonotype was seen a few times. A much larger clone lies a single base off, so this may be a read error. The genes are TRBV20-1 and TRBJ2-5, with 8 bases lining up with TRBD1. The end of the DNA aligns better with TRBJ2-1, so the J call may be wrong. CDR3 length: 13 residues. Germline loops: CDR1 DFQATT, CDR2 SNEGSKA (reference sequence). The CDR3 here is CSARRTGQETQFF. The CDR3 DNA follows: TGCAGTGCTCGAAGGACAGGGCAAGAGACCCAGTTCTTC.

The V call is TRBV27, the J call TRBJ2-7; either TRBD1 or TRBD2 may supply D (5 bases each). The CDR3 consists of 16 residues. From germline, CDR1 is MNHEY and CDR2 SMNVEV (reference sequence). The germline V and J ends were trimmed by 0 bases and 0 bases, with 12 bases remaining between them. The CDR3 sequence: CASSLSEGPLSYEQYF. CDR3 nucleotide sequence: TGTGCCAGCAGTTTATCAGAGGGGCCCCTCTCCTACGAGCAGTACTTC.

Remarks on this clonotype: The junction differs from germline at one of its ends, possibly a read error. The rearrangement joins TRBV25-1 to TRBJ1-2; a possible D gene is TRBD1 (5 bases). The CDR3 spans 14 residues. Germline CDR1 is MGHDK and CDR2 is SYGVNS. As DNA, the CDR3 is TGTGCCAGCAGGGAATACGGACACATGTATGGCTACACCTTC. Protein product: CASREYGHMYGYTF.

This clonotype was counted only a few times. The chain has TRBV3-1 and TRBJ1-1; the match to TRBD1 covers 9 bases. V shed 8 bases and J 4 bases; nucleotides not matched to a gene: 2. Germline V gives CDR1 LGHDT, CDR2 YNNKEL (reference sequence). The CDR3 is made up of 12 amino acids. CDR3 in DNA: TGTGCCAGCGGACAGGGGAGCACTGAAGCTTTCTTT. Protein product: CASGQGSTEAFF.

Concerning this clonotype itself: Its ends do not fully match the called genes, so a read error is possible. V and J are TRBV7-2 and TRBJ2-1; 8 bases are a match to TRBD1. Germline CDR1 SGHTA, CDR2 FQGNSA. CDR3 length equals 15 residues. The CDR3 is CASRLDRGSYNEQFF. The CDR3 bases are TGTGCCAGCAGATTAGACAGGGGCAGTTACAATGAGCAGTTCTTC.

The chain joins TRBV5-8 to TRBJ2-7, with TRBD2 matching over 9 bases. CDR3 length: 13 residues. Germline CDR1 is SGHTS and CDR2 is YDEGEE. V was clipped by 3 bases and J by 6 bases; unmatched bases: 4. The CDR3 loop reads CASSWSGGREQYF. The CDR3 nucleotides read TGTGCCAGCAGCTGGAGCGGGGGGCGCGAGCAGTACTTC. Full variable domain (rest looked up from reference TRBV5-8 and TRBJ2-7): EAGVTQSPTHLIKTRGQQATLRCSPISGHTSVYWYQQALGLGLQFLLWYDEGEERNRGNFPPRFSGRQFPNYSSELNVNALELEDSALYLCASSWSGGREQYFGPGTRLTVT.

This clonotype came up a few times. In nucleotides, the CDR3 is TGCAGTATCTCCAGGACTGACACCAATGAGCAGTTCTTC. The encoded protein is CSISRTDTNEQFF. V is TRBV20-1 and J is TRBJ2-1; possibly TRBD2 for D (5 bases). CDR1 DFQATT and CDR2 SNEGSKA come from the germline V gene (reference sequence). The CDR3 is made up of 13 amino acids. Trimming left V 8 bases short and J 6 bases short, with 17 bases between.

V and J are TRBV5-1 and TRBJ2-1; TRBD1 agrees at 8 bases. After removal of 0 bases from V and 3 bases from J, the junction contained 11 bases not matched to a gene. CDR1 is SGHRS and CDR2 is YFSETQ in the germline V gene. This CDR3 is built from 18 residues. The CDR3 here is CASSLDWQGALGYNEQFF. In DNA, the CDR3 is TGCGCCAGCAGCTTGGATTGGCAGGGGGCTTTAGGCTACAATGAGCAGTTCTTC.

This clonotype was picked up a small number of times. The CDR3, as DNA: TGTGCCACCGAGGACAGGGGATTCTATAATTCACCCCTCCACTTT. Translating gives CATEDRGFYNSPLHF. The rearrangement uses TRBV15 and TRBJ1-6, with TRBD1 identical over 9 bases. The CDR3 is 15 residues long. The V gene end was trimmed by 8 bases and the J gene end by 3 bases; junction bases not matched to a gene: 5. Looked up from germline, CDR1 is LNHNV and CDR2 is YYDKDF (reference sequence).